This T cell receptor beta chain was captured by sequencing in a study of cytomegalovirus exposure and HLA in healthy donors. 13 Jbeta primers and 60 Vbeta primers were used for the PCR. Only in-frame clones appear in the TCRdb table, and some are missing; sequencing was by immunoSEQ multiplex PCR. Of approximately 100,000 clones in the sample, 60% to 85% were seen once. This clone has just one count. The sample taken for sequencing was PBMCs. This receptor was taken from a man in his 60s in good health and CMV-seropositive.

DNA for the CDR3: TGTGCCAGCAGTTCCGCCGGGACAGGGTTGAATGAGCAGTTCTTC. Its protein product is CASSSAGTGLNEQFF. The chain recombines TRBV6-5 with TRBJ2-1, with 9 bases matching TRBD1. The trim removed 4 bases at V and 7 bases at J, leaving 8 bases unmatched. This CDR3 comprises 15 residues. Germline assignment: CDR1 MNHEY and CDR2 SVGAGI.